The subject of this entry is one TCR beta chain. The sample belongs to a study of blood T cell repertoires in COVID-19. Study information: There were acute and convalescent COVID-19 samples, and they came from the United States, Italy and Spain. T cells, B-cell-depleted T cells, or PBMCs provided the cDNA or gDNA that served as material.

The CDR3 loop spans 14 amino acids. Germline CDR1 MGHDK, CDR2 SYGVNS. V was trimmed by 11 bases and J by 2 bases, leaving 19 bases between them. In the original workflow: Reference gene primers were amplified, and this amplification served to estimate nucleated cell counts. The protocol was immunoSEQ multiplex PCR, while the TCRdb copy is restricted to in-frame clones and leaves out a portion. V, J and clone size were drawn from that table, and D and trimming were deduced from the DNA. Here the sample spans 100,000 to 130,000 clones, about 90% being singletons. The receptor comes from a middle-aged man with active or convalescent COVID-19. This chain connects TRBV25-1 to TRBJ2-7; a weak D match, TRBD2 (7 bases). The sequencing sample was made of peripheral blood. The CDR3 region has the DNA TGTGCCCCCCAGGGGCGGGGGTCGGCCTACGAGCAGTACTTC. It specifies CAPQGRGSAYEQYF.